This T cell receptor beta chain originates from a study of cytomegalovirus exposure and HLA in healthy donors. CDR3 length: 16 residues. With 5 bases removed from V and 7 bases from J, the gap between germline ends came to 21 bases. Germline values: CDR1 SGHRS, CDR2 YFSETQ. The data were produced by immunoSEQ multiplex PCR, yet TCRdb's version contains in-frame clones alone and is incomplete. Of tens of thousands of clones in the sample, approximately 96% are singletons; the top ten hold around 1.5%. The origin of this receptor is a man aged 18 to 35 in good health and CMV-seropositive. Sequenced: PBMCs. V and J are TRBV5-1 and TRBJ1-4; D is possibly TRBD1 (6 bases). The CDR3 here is CASSSGTRGTGEKLFF. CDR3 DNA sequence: TGCGCCAGCAGTTCAGGGACCAGGGGTACGGGTGAAAAACTGTTTTTT. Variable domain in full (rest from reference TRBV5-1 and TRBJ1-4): KAGVTQTPRYLIKTRGQQVTLSCSPISGHRSVSWYQQTPGQGLQFLFEYFSETQRNKGNFPGRFSGRQFSNSRSEMNVSTLELGDSALYLCASSSGTRGTGEKLFFGSGTQLSVL.